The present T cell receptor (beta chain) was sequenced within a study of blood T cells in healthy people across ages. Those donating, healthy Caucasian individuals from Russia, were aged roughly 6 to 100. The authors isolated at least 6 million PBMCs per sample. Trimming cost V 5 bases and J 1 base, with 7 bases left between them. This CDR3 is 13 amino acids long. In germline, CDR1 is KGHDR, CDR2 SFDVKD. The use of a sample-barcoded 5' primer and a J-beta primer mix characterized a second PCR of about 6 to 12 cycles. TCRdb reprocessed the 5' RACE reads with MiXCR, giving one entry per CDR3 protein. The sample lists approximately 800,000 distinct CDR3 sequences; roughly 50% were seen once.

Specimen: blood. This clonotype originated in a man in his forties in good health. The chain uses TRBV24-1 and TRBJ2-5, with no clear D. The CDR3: CATSVASQETQYF. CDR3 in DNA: TGTGCCACCAGTGTGGCCAGCCAAGAGACCCAGTACTTC.